This T cell receptor (beta chain) comes out of a study of T cell responses to AZD1222 COVID-19 vaccine. Points from the study as a whole: Donors were largely white British and mainly female; clonal diversity was possibly underestimated. Receipt of two AZD1222 doses was followed by a rise in Spike-specific TCR breadth and depth.

As to this clone: What it binds is unknown.

The germline gives CDR1 LNHDA, CDR2 SQIVND (reference sequence). The CDR3 runs to 15 residues. The ends were cut back, 4 bases at V and 1 base at J, with 10 bases in the middle. TCRdb's copy holds only in-frame clones and misses some; the assay was immunoSEQ multiplex PCR. The table has roughly 120,000 clones, more than 75% seen once; the top ten hold roughly 4.5%. The TCR was taken from an adult who received the AZD1222 COVID-19 vaccine. This chain uses TRBV19 with TRBJ2-2; D remains unclear. This sample comprised peripheral blood, obtained 28 days after the second AZD1222 dose. CDR3 residues: CASSTGLQNTGELFF. Written as DNA, the CDR3 is TGTGCCAGTAGTACCGGTCTACAGAACACCGGGGAGCTGTTTTTT.